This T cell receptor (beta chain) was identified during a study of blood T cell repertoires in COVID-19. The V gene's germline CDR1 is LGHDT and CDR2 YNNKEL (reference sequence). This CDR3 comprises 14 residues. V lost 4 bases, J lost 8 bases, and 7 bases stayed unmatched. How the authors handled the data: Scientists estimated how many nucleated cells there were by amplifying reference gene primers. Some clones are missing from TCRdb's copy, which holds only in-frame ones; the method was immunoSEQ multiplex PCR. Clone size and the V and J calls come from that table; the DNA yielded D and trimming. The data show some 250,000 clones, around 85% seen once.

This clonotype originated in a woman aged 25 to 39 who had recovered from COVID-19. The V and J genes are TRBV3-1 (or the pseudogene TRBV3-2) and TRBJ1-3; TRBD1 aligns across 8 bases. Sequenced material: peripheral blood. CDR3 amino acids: CASSPRTGRDTIYF. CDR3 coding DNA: TGTGCCAGCAGCCCAAGGACAGGGAGGGACACCATATATTTT.